This T cell receptor beta chain was sequenced for a study of memory CD4+ T cells and cytomegalovirus serostatus. The wider study: This sample comes from healthy Belgian adults, eight to ten CMV seropositive, about 23 seronegative.

As regards this clone: The target antigen is unknown.

This table comes from immunoSEQ multiplex PCR, and its TCRdb copy is limited to in-frame clones, with some not included. The table shows about 25,000 clones, with roughly 80% occurring only once. Germline values: CDR1 KGHSH, CDR2 LQKENI. The CDR3 runs to 17 residues. V was pared by 6 bases and J by 0 bases, with 11 bases of the junction left unmatched. Study-wide points: Suggested: most of the CMV-linked TCR signature lies in CD4+ memory cells. About 40% of the roughly 160 known CMV-associated TCRbeta sequences appeared in CD4+ memory. CMV serostatus prediction reached median AUC approximately 0.95, or 0.91 with US-trained model.

Single viable CD3+CD4+CD8-CD45RO+ cells were sorted as the memory CD4+ T cells. This TCR came from an adult in good health and CMV-seronegative. The sample consisted of memory CD4+ T cells from blood. The V call is TRBV18, the J call TRBJ1-3, with TRBD1 matching 7 bases. DNA for the CDR3: TGTGCCAGCTCCCCCGGGACAGTCCTTATCTCTGGAAACACCATATATTTT. Its translation is CASSPGTVLISGNTIYF.